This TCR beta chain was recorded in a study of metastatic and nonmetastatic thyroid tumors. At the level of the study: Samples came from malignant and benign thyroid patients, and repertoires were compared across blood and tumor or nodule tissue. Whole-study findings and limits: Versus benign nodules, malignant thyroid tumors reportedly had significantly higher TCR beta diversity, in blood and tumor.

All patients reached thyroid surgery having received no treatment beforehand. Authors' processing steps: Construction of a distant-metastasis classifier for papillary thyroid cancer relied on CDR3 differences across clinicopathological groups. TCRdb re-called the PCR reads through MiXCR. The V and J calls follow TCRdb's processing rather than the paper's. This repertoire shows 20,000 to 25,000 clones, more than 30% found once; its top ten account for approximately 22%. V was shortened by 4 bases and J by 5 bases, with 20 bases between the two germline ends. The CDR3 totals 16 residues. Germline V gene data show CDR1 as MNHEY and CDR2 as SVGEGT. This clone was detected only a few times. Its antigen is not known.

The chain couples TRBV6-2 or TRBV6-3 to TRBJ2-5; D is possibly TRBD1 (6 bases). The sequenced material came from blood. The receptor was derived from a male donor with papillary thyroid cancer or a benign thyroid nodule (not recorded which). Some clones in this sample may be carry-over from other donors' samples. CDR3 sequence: CASSSVPTGSSETQYF. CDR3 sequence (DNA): TGTGCCAGCAGTTCTGTACCTACAGGGTCGAGCGAGACCCAGTACTTC.